A single sample gave rise to the 17 T cell receptor beta chains below, sequenced in a study of blood T cell dynamics during melanoma immunotherapy. Time point defined: week 3, after first cycle of checkpoint inhibitor. Libraries were prepared by immunoSEQ multiplex PCR; TCRdb keeps only in-frame clonotypes and omits some of them. The data show about 11,000 clones, with 70% to 90% seen just once and roughly 6% held by the top ten. This sample comprised blood, obtained from a patient treated with checkpoint blockade. Receptors originate from a human donor with melanoma.

This sequence joins TRBV7-2 and TRBJ1-2; D call uncertain. The CDR3 consists of 15 residues. V was shortened by 2 bases and J by 4 bases, with 14 bases between the two germline ends. Germline loops: CDR1 SGHTA, CDR2 FQGNSA. CDR3 residues: CASSLLQNRLYGYTF. CDR3 nucleotide sequence: TGTGCCAGCAGCTTACTACAGAACAGACTCTATGGCTACACCTTC.

The chain is built from TRBV11-2 and TRBJ1-1; 9 bases match TRBD1. V shed 6 bases and J 2 bases; nucleotides not matched to a gene: 4. In germline, CDR1 is SGHAT, CDR2 FQNNGV. The CDR3 loop spans 14 amino acids. This CDR3 reads CASRQQGANTEAFF. Here the CDR3 DNA reads TGTGCCAGCAGGCAACAGGGGGCAAACACTGAAGCTTTCTTT.

The CDR3 spells CASSSPGLATGELFF. The CDR3 DNA reads as TGTGCCAGCAGCTCCCCGGGACTAGCGACCGGGGAGCTGTTTTTT. The J gene is TRBJ2-2, the V gene TRBV7-2, with 10 positions matching TRBD2. V was clipped by 4 bases and J by 5 bases; unmatched bases: 4. The V gene's germline CDR1 is SGHTA and CDR2 FQGNSA. This CDR3 is built from 15 residues.

The V gene is TRBV7-2, the J gene TRBJ2-2; tentatively, D is TRBD1 or TRBD2 (5 bases each). In germline, CDR1 is SGHTA, CDR2 FQGNSA. This CDR3 comprises 15 residues. V lost 1 base and J lost 4, with 10 bases in between. This CDR3 is CASSLVSGTTGELFF. The CDR3 DNA reads TGTGCCAGCAGCTTAGTGTCAGGGACCACCGGGGAGCTGTTTTTT. The variable domain in full, with the rest retrieved from reference TRBV7-2 and TRBJ2-2, is GAGVSQSPSNKVTEKGKDVELRCDPISGHTALYWYRQSLGQGLEFLIYFQGNSAPDKSGLPSDRFSAERTGGSVSTLTIQRTQQEDSAVYLCASSLVSGTTGELFFGEGSRLTVL.

The gene calls are TRBV7-2 and TRBJ2-1; TRBD1 aligns across 7 bases. V lost 4 bases to trimming and J lost 9 bases; unmatched junction nucleotides: 9. The CDR3 covers 14 residues. CDR1 is SGHTA and CDR2 is FQGNSA in the germline V gene. The CDR3 protein is CASSSFLGQPEQFF. CDR3 coding DNA: TGTGCCAGCAGCTCGTTTTTGGGACAGCCTGAGCAGTTCTTC.

V and J are TRBV11-1 and TRBJ2-3, with 7 nucleotides matching TRBD1. This CDR3 comprises 18 residues. Losses at the gene ends were 1 base for V and 0 bases for J; bases not matched to a gene: 10. Per germline, CDR1 SGHAT and CDR2 FQDESV (reference sequence). The CDR3 sequence is CASSLEGAVYRSTDTQYF. Written as DNA, the CDR3 is TGTGCCAGCAGCTTAGAGGGGGCGGTGTACAGGAGCACAGATACGCAGTATTTT. The whole variable domain, filled in from reference TRBV11-1 and TRBJ2-3, reads EAEVAQSPRYKITEKSQAVAFWCDPISGHATLYWYRQILGQGPELLVQFQDESVVDDSQLPKDRFSAERLKGVDSTLKIQPAELGDSAMYLCASSLEGAVYRSTDTQYFGPGTRLTVL.

This chain connects TRBV30 to TRBJ2-3, with a possible D match to TRBD1 (5 bases). The CDR3 has 13 amino acids. Germline V gene data show CDR1 as GTSNPN and CDR2 as SVGIG (reference sequence). The V and J ends lost 1 base and 6 bases respectively, with 11 bases between them. The CDR3 loop is CAWSGRGWDTQYF. The CDR3 bases are TGTGCCTGGAGTGGAAGGGGTTGGGATACGCAGTATTTT. The entire variable domain, with the rest obtained from reference TRBV30 and TRBJ2-3, is as follows: SQTIHQWPATLVQPVGSPLSLECTVEGTSNPNLYWYRQAAGRGLQLLFYSVGIGQISSEVPQNLSASRPQDRQFILSSKKLLLSDSGFYLCAWSGRGWDTQYFGPGTRLTVL.

The rearrangement joins TRBV7-2 to TRBJ1-2; possibly TRBD1 for D (5 bases). V was pared by 1 base and J by 0 bases, with 9 bases between. CDR3 size: 15 residues. Germline V gene data show CDR1 as SGHTA and CDR2 as FQGNSA. Here the CDR3 DNA reads TGTGCCAGCAGCTTAGGGGCAGGGACTAACTATGGCTACACCTTC. It yields the protein CASSLGAGTNYGYTF.

This rearrangement joins TRBV9 to TRBJ1-1; TRBD1 might be the D (5 bases). Germline assignment: CDR1 SGDLS and CDR2 YYNGEE. This CDR3 has 15 amino acids. V gave up 4 bases and J gave up 0 bases, with 13 bases separating them. The CDR3 DNA reads TGTGCCAGCAGCCCCCAGACAGCTTTGAACACTGAAGCTTTCTTT. It encodes CASSPQTALNTEAFF.

There are a few counts of this clone. V and J are TRBV7-6 and TRBJ1-2; 7 bases match TRBD1. CDR1 is SGHVS, CDR2 FNYEAQ, per germline. V shed 6 bases, J shed 8 bases, and the junction held 9 bases outside the gene matches. This CDR3 has 13 residues. CDR3 residues: CASSSNRGHGYTF. CDR3 in DNA: TGTGCCAGCAGTTCTAACAGGGGCCACGGCTACACCTTC.

This clone was picked up a small number of times. This sequence joins TRBV4-1 and TRBJ1-5; 8 bases align to TRBD1. The V and J ends lost 0 bases and 6 bases, in that order; junction bases with no gene match: 7. CDR3 length: 16 amino acids. Germline V gives CDR1 MGHRA, CDR2 YSYEKL. Here the CDR3 DNA reads TGCGCCAGCAGCCAAGATTTCGGCCAGGGGGCTCAGCCCCAGCATTTT. Encoded protein: CASSQDFGQGAQPQHF.

The chain employs TRBV19 and TRBJ1-2, with D tentatively TRBD1 (6 bases). In germline, CDR1 is LNHDA, CDR2 SQIVND (reference sequence). V was trimmed by 3 bases and J by 4 bases, leaving 18 bases between them. The length of the CDR3 is 16 residues. The CDR3 DNA follows: TGTGCCAGTAGTATTATAACAACAGGGAGTTTCTATGGCTACACCTTC. This codes for CASSIITTGSFYGYTF.

The J gene is TRBJ2-7, the V gene TRBV2; 12 positions match TRBD1. This CDR3 region has 15 residues. The germline CDR1 and CDR2 sequences are SNHLY and FYNNEI. V shed 7 bases and J 7 bases; nucleotides not matched to a gene: 11. For the CDR3, the DNA is TGTGCCAGCAAAGGGGTCGGGACAGGGGGCGCGGAGCAGTACTTC. Translating gives CASKGVGTGGAEQYF.

The rearrangement links TRBV7-2 to TRBJ2-1, with no clear D. Germline V gene data show CDR1 as SGHTA and CDR2 as FQGNSA. CDR3 length: 13 amino acids. The ends were cut back, 3 bases at V and 12 bases at J, with 15 bases in the middle. CDR3 DNA: TGTGCCAGCAGCTTTTCGGTTCTGGAAGGGCAGTTCTTC. This sequence encodes CASSFSVLEGQFF.

In its sample, this clone was seen once. The J gene is TRBJ2-5, the V gene TRBV4-3; possible D gene TRBD1, 6 bases. CDR3 size: 13 residues. Germline lookup yields CDR1 LGHNA and CDR2 YSLEER. Trimming stripped 0 bases from V and 5 bases from J, with 7 bases between. The CDR3 sequence is CASSQDRGETQYF. The CDR3 DNA follows: TGCGCCAGCAGCCAAGACAGGGGTGAGACCCAGTACTTC.

V usage is TRBV30 and J usage is TRBJ1-2; D not resolved. Trimming took off 2 bases at V and 3 bases at J, with 10 bases between the two ends. Germline V lookup: CDR1 GTSNPN, CDR2 SVGIG (reference sequence). CDR3 length: 13 residues. The CDR3 coding sequence is TGTGCCTGGAGTCTGGGGTCCCACTATGGCTACACCTTC. The encoded protein is CAWSLGSHYGYTF.

The chain recombines TRBV7-9 with TRBJ2-5; the match to TRBD1 covers 8 bases. Germline V gene lookup returns CDR1 SEHNR and CDR2 FQNEAQ (reference sequence). The CDR3 consists of 14 residues. V was pared by 5 bases and J by 3 bases, with 5 bases of the junction left unmatched. CDR3 sequence (DNA): TGTGCCAGCAGCCCTGGACAGGGTAAAGAGACCCAGTACTTC. Residues: CASSPGQGKETQYF.